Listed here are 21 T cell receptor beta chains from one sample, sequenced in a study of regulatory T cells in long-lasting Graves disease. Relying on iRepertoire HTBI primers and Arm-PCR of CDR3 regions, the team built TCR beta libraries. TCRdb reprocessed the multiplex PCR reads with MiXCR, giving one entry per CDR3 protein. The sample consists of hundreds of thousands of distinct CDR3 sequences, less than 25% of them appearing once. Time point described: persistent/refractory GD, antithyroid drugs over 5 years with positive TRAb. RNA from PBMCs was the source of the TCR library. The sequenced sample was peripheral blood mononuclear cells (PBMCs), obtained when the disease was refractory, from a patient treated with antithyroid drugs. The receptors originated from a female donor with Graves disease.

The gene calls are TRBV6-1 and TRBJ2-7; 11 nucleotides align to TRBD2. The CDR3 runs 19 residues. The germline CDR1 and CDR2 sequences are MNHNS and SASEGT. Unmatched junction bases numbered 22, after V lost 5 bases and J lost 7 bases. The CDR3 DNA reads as TGTGCCAGCAGTCCAAGCCTGGGTGGAATAGCGGGAGGGCCAGAAGAGCAGTACTTC. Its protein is CASSPSLGGIAGGPEEQYF.

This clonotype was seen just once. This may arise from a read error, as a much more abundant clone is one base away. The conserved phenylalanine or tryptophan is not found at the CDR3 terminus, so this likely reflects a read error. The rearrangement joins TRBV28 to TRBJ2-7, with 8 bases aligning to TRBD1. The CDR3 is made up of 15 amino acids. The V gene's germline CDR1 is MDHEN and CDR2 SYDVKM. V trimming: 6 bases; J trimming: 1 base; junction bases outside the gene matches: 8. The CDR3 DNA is TGTGCCAGCAGAACCGCGGGACAGGTGTCCTACGAGCAGTACCTC. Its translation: CASRTAGQVSYEQYL.

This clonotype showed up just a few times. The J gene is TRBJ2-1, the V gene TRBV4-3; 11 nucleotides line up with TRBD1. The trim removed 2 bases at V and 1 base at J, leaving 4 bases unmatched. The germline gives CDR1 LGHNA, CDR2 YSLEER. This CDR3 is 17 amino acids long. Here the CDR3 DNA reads TGCGCCAGCAGCCAAACCGGGACAGGGGGTTCCTACAATGAGCAGTTCTTC. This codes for CASSQTGTGGSYNEQFF.

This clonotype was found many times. The CDR3: CASTAWGEAFF. CDR3 nucleotides: TGTGCCAGCACCGCGTGGGGTGAAGCTTTCTTT. This chain connects TRBV2 to TRBJ1-1; the D is unclear. The V end was cut by 7 bases, the J end by 7 bases, with 10 bases between. This CDR3 has 11 amino acids. CDR1 SNHLY and CDR2 FYNNEI come from the germline V gene.

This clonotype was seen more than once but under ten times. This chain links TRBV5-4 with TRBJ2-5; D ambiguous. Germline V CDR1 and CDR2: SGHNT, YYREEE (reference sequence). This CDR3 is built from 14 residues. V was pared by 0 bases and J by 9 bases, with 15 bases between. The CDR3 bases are TGTGCCAGCAGCTTGGGGCCGGAGCGAATGGCCCAGTACTTC. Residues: CASSLGPERMAQYF.

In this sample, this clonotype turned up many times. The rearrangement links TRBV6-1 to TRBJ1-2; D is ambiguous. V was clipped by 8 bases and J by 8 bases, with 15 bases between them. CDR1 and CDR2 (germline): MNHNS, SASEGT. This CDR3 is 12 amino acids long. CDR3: CASENGLGGYTF. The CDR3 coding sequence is TGTGCCAGCGAAAACGGGCTTGGAGGCTACACCTTC.

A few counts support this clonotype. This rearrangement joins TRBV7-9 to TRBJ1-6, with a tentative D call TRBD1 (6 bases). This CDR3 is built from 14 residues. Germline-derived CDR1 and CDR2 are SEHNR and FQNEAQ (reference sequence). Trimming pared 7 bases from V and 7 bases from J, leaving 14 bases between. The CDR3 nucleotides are TGTGCCAGCACGAGGGGGGATCTGAATTCACCCCTCCACTTT. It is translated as CASTRGDLNSPLHF. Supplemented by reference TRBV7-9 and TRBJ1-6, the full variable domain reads DTGVSQNPRHKITKRGQNVTFRCDPISEHNRLYWYRQTLGQGPEFLTYFQNEAQLEKSRLLSDRFSAERPKGSFSTLEIQRTEQGDSAMYLCASTRGDLNSPLHFGNGTRLTVT.

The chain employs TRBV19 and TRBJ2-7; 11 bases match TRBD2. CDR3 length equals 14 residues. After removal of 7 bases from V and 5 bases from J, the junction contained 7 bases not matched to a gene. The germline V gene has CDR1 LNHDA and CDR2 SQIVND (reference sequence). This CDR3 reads CASTPLAGGHEQYF. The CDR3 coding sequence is TGTGCCAGTACCCCTCTAGCGGGAGGCCACGAGCAGTACTTC.

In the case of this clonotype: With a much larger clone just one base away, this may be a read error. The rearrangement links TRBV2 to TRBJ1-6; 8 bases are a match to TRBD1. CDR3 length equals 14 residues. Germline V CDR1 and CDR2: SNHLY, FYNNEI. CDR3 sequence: CANSAGQAFSPLHF. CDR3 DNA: TGTGCCAACAGTGCGGGACAGGCCTTTTCACCCCTCCACTTT.

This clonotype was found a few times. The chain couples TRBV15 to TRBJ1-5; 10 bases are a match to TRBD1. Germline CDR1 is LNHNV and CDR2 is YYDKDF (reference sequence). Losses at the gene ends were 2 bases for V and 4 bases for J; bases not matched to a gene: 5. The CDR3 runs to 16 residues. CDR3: CATSRPGQGENQPQHF. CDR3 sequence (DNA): TGTGCCACCAGCAGACCTGGACAGGGGGAAAATCAGCCCCAGCATTTT.

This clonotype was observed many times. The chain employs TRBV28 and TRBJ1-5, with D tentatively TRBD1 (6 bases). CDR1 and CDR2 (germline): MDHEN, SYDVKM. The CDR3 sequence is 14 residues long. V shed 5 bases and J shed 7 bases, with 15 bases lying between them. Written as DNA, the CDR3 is TGTGCCAGCAGTACACAGGGTTCGGGGCAGCCCCAGCATTTT. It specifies CASSTQGSGQPQHF.

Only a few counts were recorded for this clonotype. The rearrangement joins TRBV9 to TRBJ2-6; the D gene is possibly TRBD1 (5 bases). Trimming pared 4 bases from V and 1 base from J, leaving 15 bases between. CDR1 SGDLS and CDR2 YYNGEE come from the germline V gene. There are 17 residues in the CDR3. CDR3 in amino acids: CASSFAGSGSGANVLTF. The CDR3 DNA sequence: TGTGCCAGCAGCTTTGCAGGGTCCGGGTCTGGGGCCAACGTCCTGACTTTC.

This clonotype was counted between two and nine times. In DNA form, the CDR3 reads TGTGCCACCAGTGATGCCCGCAGACCCTATGGCTACACCTTC. Translation gives CATSDARRPYGYTF. V is TRBV24-1 and J is TRBJ1-2; D ambiguous. Trimming stripped 3 bases from V and 4 bases from J, with 11 bases between. The CDR3 length is 14 residues. Germline V gene lookup returns CDR1 KGHDR and CDR2 SFDVKD.

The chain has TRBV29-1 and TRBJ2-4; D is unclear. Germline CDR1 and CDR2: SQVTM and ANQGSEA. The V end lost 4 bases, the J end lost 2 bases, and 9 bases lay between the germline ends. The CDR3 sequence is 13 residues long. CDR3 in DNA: TGCAGCGTTGTTTTACGGACCAAAAACATTCAGTACTTC. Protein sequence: CSVVLRTKNIQYF.

CDR3 in DNA: TGTGCCAGCTGCTCCTCTACAGAGACTGAAGCTTTCTTT. Translating gives CASCSSTETEAFF. The chain is built from TRBV5-5 and TRBJ1-1; D call uncertain. V was cut by 7 bases and J by 5 bases, with 15 bases left in between. The CDR3 consists of 13 residues. Germline V gene sequence: CDR1 SGHKS, CDR2 YYEKEE (reference sequence).

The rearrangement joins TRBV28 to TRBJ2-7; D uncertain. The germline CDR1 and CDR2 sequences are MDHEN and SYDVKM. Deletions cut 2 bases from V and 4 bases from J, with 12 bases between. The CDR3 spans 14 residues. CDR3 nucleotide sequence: TGTGCCAGCAGTTTAGGCAGTATGGGATACGAGCAGTACTTC. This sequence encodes CASSLGSMGYEQYF. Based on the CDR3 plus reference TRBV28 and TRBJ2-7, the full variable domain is DVKVTQSSRYLVKRTGEKVFLECVQDMDHENMFWYRQDPGLGLRLIYFSYDVKMKEKGDIPEGYSVSREKKERFSLILESASTNQTSMYLCASSLGSMGYEQYFGPGTRLTVT.

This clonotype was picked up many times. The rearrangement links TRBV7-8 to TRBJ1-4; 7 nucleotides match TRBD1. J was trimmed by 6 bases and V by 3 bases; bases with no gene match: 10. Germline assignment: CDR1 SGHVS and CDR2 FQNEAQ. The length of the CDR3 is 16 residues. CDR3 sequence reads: CASSLGQPRLYEKLFF. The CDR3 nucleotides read TGTGCCAGCAGCTTGGGACAGCCAAGATTGTATGAAAAACTGTTTTTT.

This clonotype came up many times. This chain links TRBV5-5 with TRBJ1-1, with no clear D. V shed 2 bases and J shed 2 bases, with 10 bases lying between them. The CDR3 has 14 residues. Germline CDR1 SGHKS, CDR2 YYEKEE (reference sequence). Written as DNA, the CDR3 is TGTGCCAGCAGCTTCGCTCCCGGAAACACTGAAGCTTTCTTT. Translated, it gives CASSFAPGNTEAFF.

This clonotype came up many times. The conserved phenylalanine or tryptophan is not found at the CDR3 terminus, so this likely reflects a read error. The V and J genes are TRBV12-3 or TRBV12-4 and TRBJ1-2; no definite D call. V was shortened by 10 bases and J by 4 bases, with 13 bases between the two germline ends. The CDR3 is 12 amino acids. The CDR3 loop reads CANSGTGYGYTL. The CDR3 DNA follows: TGTGCCAATTCGGGCACCGGCTATGGCTACACCCTC.

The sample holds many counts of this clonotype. The CDR3 bases are TGTGCCAGCAGCCTAGCGGGAGGGCCATCCGAGCAGTACTTC. It encodes CASSLAGGPSEQYF. The chain couples TRBV5-5 to TRBJ2-7, with 12 bases that match TRBD2. The V segment lost 4 bases and the J segment 6 bases; nucleotides outside the gene matches: 5. The length of the CDR3 is 14 residues. Germline V gene data show CDR1 as SGHKS and CDR2 as YYEKEE (reference sequence).

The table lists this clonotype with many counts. DNA for the CDR3: TGCAGTGCTTCCGACAGAGACAACTATGGCTACACCTTC. Residues: CSASDRDNYGYTF. V usage is TRBV20-1 and J usage is TRBJ1-2; possible D gene TRBD1, 5 bases. Trimming left V 5 bases short and J 2 bases short, with 12 bases between. Germline V gene data show CDR1 as DFQATT and CDR2 as SNEGSKA (reference sequence). The CDR3 totals 13 residues.